The 2 T cell receptor beta chains presented below share a single source sample, sequenced in a study of regulatory T cells in long-lasting Graves disease. Time point defined: persistent/refractory GD, antithyroid drugs over 5 years with positive TRAb. Extracted PBMC RNA gave rise to the TCR library. According to the study, TCR beta libraries were built with iRepertoire HTBI primers and CDR3-region Arm-PCR. TCRdb called the multiplex PCR reads again in MiXCR, with one record for every CDR3 protein. The sample consists of about 460,000 distinct CDR3 sequences, less than 25% of them appearing once. Sequencing was performed on peripheral blood mononuclear cells (PBMCs), taken when the disease was refractory, from a patient treated with antithyroid drugs. All receptors come from a female donor with Graves disease.

This clonotype was recorded a few times. In DNA, the CDR3 is TGTGCCTCGCAAAACAGGCCCACCTCTGGAAACACCATATATTTT. The encoded protein is CASQNRPTSGNTIYF. The chain recombines TRBV10-3 with TRBJ1-3; maybe TRBD1 (5 bases). Trimming removed 11 bases from V and 0 bases from J, with 17 bases in between. Germline V lookup: CDR1 ENHRY, CDR2 SYGVKD. The CDR3 runs 15 residues.

Many counts were recorded for this clonotype. The V gene is TRBV2, the J gene TRBJ1-1; a possible D gene is TRBD1 (5 bases). Germline-derived CDR1 and CDR2 are SNHLY and FYNNEI. V was cut by 7 bases and J by 5 bases, with 11 bases left in between. The CDR3 extends over 12 amino acids. As DNA, the CDR3 is TGTGCCAGCACCCTGGGGGGAACTGAAGCTTTCTTT. It specifies CASTLGGTEAFF.